The clone carrying this TCR beta chain was observed a handful of times. The CDR3 is 14 amino acids. Trimming removed 7 bases from V and 4 bases from J, with 16 bases in between. The germline gives CDR1 MDHEN, CDR2 SYDVKM. The data were obtained in a study of T cells after yellow fever vaccination. TCRdb reanalysed the 5' RACE reads using MiXCR and keeps one entry per CDR3 protein. This table holds a few hundred thousand distinct CDR3 sequences, around 3.9% found once. Sequences were derived from PBMCs, sampled 5 days after the yellow fever booster vaccination. The chain carries TRBV28 and TRBJ1-1; D unresolved. The receptor was isolated from a man aged 18-30 years who received the YFV17D yellow fever vaccine. CDR3: CASNIPHSVTEAFF. CDR3 DNA sequence: TGTGCCAGCAACATCCCCCACAGCGTCACTGAAGCTTTCTTT.